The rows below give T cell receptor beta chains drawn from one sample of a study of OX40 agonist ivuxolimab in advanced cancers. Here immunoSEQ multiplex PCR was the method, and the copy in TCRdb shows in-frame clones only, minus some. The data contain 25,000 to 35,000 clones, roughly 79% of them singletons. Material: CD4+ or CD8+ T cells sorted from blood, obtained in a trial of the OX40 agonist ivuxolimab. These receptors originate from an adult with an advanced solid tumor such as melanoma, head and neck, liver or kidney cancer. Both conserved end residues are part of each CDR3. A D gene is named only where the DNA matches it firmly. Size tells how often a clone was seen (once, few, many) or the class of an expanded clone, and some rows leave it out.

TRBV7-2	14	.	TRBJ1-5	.	TGTGCCAGCAGCTTAGGGCCAGCTGGTGGGCCCCAGCATTTT	CASSLGPAGGPQHF
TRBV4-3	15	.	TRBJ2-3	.	TGCGCCAGCAGCCAAGATCTGAGGGCGCCCCTGGGGCAGTATTTT	CASSQDLRAPLGQYF
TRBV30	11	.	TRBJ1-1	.	TGTGCCTGGAAGGAGAACACTGAAGCTTTCTTT	CAWKENTEAFF
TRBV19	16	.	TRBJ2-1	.	TGTGCCAGTAGTATAGATCTTCGATCCTACTACAATGAGCAGTTCTTC	CASSIDLRSYYNEQFF
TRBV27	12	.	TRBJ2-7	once	TGTGCCAGCAGTTCTTCTCCTAACGAGCAGTACTTC	CASSSSPNEQYF
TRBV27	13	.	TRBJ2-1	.	TGTGCCAGCAGTCAAACTAGTGGCAATGAGCAGTTCTTC	CASSQTSGNEQFF
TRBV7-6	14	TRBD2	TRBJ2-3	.	TGTGCCAGCAGCGTCGGACTAGATCCAGATACGCAGTATTTT	CASSVGLDPDTQYF
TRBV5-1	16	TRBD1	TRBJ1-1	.	TGCGCCAGCAGCTTGGGGGACAGGGGAATGAACACTGAAGCTTTCTTT	CASSLGDRGMNTEAFF
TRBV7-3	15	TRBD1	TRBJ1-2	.	TGTGCCAGCAGCCCGACAGGGGGCGTTTTGGATGGCTACACCTTC	CASSPTGGVLDGYTF
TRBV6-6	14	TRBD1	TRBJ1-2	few	TGTGCCAGCAGTTCCCAGGGGGGGGGCAATGGCTACACCTTC	CASSSQGGGNGYTF
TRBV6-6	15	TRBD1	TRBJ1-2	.	TGTGCCAGCACCCCGGGGACAGTCCTAATTGGGGGCTACACCTTC	CASTPGTVLIGGYTF
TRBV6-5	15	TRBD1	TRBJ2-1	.	TGTGCCAGCAGTCCACCCGGCCCCAGGGGGAATGAGCAGTTCTTC	CASSPPGPRGNEQFF
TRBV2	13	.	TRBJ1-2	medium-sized	TGTGCCAGCAGTGAAAGAGGGATCTATGGCTACACCTTC	CASSERGIYGYTF
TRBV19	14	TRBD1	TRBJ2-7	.	TGTGCCAGTAGTATAGGGACAGGGGACTACGAGCAGTACTTC	CASSIGTGDYEQYF
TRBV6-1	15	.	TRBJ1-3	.	TGTGCCAGCAGTGAAAGGCAGCTCTCTGGAAACACCATATATTTT	CASSERQLSGNTIYF
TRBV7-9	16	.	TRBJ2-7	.	TGTGCCAGCAGCCGAACAGGCGACGGAGCCCTCTACGAGCAGTACTTC	CASSRTGDGALYEQYF
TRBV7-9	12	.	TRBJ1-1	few	TGTGCCAGCAGCGGCTCTTGGGAGAGAGCTTTCTTT	CASSGSWERAFF
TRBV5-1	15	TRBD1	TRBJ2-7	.	TGCGCCAGCAGCTTGACGAGACAGGGGAGATACGAGCAGTACTTC	CASSLTRQGRYEQYF
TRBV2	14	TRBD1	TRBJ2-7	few	TGTGCCAGCAGTGACCGGGACAGGCGGTATGAGCAGTACTTC	CASSDRDRRYEQYF
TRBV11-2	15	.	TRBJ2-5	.	TGTGCCAGCAGCCCCACGGACCGGGGCCAAGAGACCCAGTACTTC	CASSPTDRGQETQYF
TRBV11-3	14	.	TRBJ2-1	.	TGTGCCAGCAGCTTAGATGGGGGGGCGAATGAGCAGTTCTTC	CASSLDGGANEQFF
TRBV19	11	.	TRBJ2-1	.	TGTGCCAGTGGCGGCGCTAGTGAGCAGTTCTTC	CASGGASEQFF
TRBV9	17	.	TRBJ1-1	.	TGTGCCAGCAGTGACCCTCTGAACAGGGTGGGGAACACTGAAGCTTTCTTT	CASSDPLNRVGNTEAFF
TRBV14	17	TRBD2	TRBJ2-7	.	TGTGCCAGCAGCCAACAGTTCGTAGCGGGGCATAACTACGAGCAGTACTTC	CASSQQFVAGHNYEQYF
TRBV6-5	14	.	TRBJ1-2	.	TGTGCCAGCAGTTACTCGGAGACAGCCTATGGCTACACCTTC	CASSYSETAYGYTF
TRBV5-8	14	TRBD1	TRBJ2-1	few	TGTGCCAGCAGCCAGGGGGCATCCTACAATGAGCAGTTCTTC	CASSQGASYNEQFF
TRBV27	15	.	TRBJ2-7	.	TGTGCCAGCAGTTCCCCAGGGGAGGGGGTTGACGAGCAGTACTTC	CASSSPGEGVDEQYF
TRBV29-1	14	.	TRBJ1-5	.	TGCAGCGTTGAGGAGTCAGGGGGCAATCAGCCCCAGCATTTT	CSVEESGGNQPQHF
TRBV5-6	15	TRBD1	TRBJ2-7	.	TGTGCCAGCAGCCCCGGGGACAGGGGCCCCTACGAGCAGTACTTC	CASSPGDRGPYEQYF
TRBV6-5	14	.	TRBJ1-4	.	TGTGCCAGCAGTGAGGACGGATCTAATGAAAAACTGTTTTTT	CASSEDGSNEKLFF
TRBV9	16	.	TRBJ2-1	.	TGTGCCAGCAGCCCCGAGGGGTTGAGCTCCTACAATGAGCAGTTCTTC	CASSPEGLSSYNEQFF
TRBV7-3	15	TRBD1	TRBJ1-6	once	TGTGCCAGCAGCTTAGATTGGACAGGGGTTTCACCCCTCCACTTT	CASSLDWTGVSPLHF
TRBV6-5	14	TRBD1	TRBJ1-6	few	TGTGCCAGCAGTTACGGGACAGGGATCGTACCCCTCCACTTT	CASSYGTGIVPLHF
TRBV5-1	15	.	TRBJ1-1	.	TGCGCCAGCAGCTTGGCCCTCGGCACAAACACTGAAGCTTTCTTT	CASSLALGTNTEAFF
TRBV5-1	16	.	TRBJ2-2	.	TGCGCCAGCAGCTGGCCTCAGGGGTTGAACACCGGGGAGCTGTTTTTT	CASSWPQGLNTGELFF
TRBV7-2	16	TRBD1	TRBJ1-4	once	TGTGCCAGCAGCTATTGGGCACAGGGGGCGGATGAAAAACTGTTTTTT	CASSYWAQGADEKLFF
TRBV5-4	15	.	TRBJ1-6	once	TGTGCCAGCAGCTTGGCGGGTAACTATAATTCACCCCTCCACTTT	CASSLAGNYNSPLHF
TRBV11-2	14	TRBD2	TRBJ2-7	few	TGTGCCAGCAGCTTCAAGCGGGGGGCCTACGAGCAGTACTTC	CASSFKRGAYEQYF
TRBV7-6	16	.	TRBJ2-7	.	TGTGCCAGCAGCTTAGGTCTCGGTGCGGGCTCCTACGAGCAGTACTTC	CASSLGLGAGSYEQYF
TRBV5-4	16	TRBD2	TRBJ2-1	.	TGTGCCAGCACCCCTGAGGTAGCGGGGGGTACTAATGAGCAGTTCTTC	CASTPEVAGGTNEQFF
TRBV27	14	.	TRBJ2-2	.	TGTGCCAGCAGTTCCCAAGGATGGACCGGGGAGCTGTTTTTT	CASSSQGWTGELFF
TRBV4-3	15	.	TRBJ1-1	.	TGCGCCAGCAGCCTTCGCCATGGGACGAACACTGAAGCTTTCTTT	CASSLRHGTNTEAFF
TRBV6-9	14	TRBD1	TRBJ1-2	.	TGTGCCAGCAGTTACTTCGGGACAGACTATGGCTACACCTTC	CASSYFGTDYGYTF
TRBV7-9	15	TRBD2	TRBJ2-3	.	TGTGCCAGCAAAGGGACCGCGGGGGGCACAGATACGCAGTATTTT	CASKGTAGGTDTQYF
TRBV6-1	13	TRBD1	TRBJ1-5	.	TGTGCCAGCAGGCTGGGACAGGGCCAGCCCCAGCATTTT	CASRLGQGQPQHF
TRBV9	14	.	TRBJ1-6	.	TGTGCCAGCAGCCTAGGAGGGTTTGGTTCACCCCTCCACTTT	CASSLGGFGSPLHF
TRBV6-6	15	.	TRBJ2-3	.	TGTGCCAGCAGTTATGAAGGGACTAGCACAGATACGCAGTATTTT	CASSYEGTSTDTQYF
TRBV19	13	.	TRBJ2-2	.	TGTGCCAGTAGTATAGTCCCCACCGGGGAGCTGTTTTTT	CASSIVPTGELFF